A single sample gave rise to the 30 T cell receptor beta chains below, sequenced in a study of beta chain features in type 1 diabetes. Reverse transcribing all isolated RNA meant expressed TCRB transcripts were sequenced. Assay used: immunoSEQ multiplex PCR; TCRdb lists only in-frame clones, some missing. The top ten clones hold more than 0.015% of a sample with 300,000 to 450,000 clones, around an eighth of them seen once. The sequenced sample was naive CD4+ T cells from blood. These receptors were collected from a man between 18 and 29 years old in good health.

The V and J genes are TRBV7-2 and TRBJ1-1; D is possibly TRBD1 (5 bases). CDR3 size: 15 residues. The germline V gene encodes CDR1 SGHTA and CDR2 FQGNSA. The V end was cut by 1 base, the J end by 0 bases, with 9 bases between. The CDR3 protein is CASSLVPGLNTEAFF. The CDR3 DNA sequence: TGTGCCAGCAGCTTAGTCCCAGGGCTGAACACTGAAGCTTTCTTT. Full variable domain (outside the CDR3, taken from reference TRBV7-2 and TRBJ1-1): GAGVSQSPSNKVTEKGKDVELRCDPISGHTALYWYRQSLGQGLEFLIYFQGNSAPDKSGLPSDRFSAERTGGSVSTLTIQRTQQEDSAVYLCASSLVPGLNTEAFFGQGTRLTVV.

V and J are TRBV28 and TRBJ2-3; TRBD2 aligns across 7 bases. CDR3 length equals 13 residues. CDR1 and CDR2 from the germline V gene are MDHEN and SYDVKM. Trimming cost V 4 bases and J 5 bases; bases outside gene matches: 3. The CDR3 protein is CASSWLAEDTQYF. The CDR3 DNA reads TGTGCCAGCAGTTGGCTAGCGGAAGATACGCAGTATTTT.

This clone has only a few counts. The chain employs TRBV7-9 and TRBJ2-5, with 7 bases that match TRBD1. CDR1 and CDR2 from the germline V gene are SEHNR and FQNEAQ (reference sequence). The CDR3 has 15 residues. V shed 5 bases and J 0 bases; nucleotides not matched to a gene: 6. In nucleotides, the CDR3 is TGTGCCAGCAGCCACCCGGGACAGAACCAAGAGACCCAGTACTTC. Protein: CASSHPGQNQETQYF.

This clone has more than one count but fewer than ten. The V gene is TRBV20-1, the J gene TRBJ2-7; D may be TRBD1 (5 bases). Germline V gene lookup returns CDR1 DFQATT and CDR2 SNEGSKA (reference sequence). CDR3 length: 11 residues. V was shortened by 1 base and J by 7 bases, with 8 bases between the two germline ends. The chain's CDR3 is CSARVRGEQYF. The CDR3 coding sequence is TGCAGTGCTAGAGTTAGGGGTGAGCAGTACTTC.

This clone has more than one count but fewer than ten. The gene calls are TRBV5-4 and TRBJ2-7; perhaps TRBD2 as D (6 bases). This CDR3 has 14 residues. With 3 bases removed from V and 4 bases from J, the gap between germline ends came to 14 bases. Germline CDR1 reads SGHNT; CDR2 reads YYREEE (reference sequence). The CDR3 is CASSSSPRGYEQYF. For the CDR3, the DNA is TGTGCCAGCAGCTCGTCGCCACGGGGGTACGAGCAGTACTTC.

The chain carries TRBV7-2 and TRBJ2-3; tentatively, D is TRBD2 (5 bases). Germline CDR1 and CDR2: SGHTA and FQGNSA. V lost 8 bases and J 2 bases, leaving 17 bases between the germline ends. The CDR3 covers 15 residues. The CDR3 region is CASSTGGFSTDTQYF. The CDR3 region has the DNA TGTGCCAGCTCGACTGGCGGGTTCTCCACAGATACGCAGTATTTT.

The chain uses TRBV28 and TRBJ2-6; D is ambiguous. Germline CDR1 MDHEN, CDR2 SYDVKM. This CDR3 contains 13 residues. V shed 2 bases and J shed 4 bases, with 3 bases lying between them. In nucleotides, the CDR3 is TGTGCCAGCAGTTTACAAGGGGCCAACGTCCTGACTTTC. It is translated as CASSLQGANVLTF. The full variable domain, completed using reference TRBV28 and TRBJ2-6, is DVKVTQSSRYLVKRTGEKVFLECVQDMDHENMFWYRQDPGLGLRLIYFSYDVKMKEKGDIPEGYSVSREKKERFSLILESASTNQTSMYLCASSLQGANVLTFGAGSRLTVL.

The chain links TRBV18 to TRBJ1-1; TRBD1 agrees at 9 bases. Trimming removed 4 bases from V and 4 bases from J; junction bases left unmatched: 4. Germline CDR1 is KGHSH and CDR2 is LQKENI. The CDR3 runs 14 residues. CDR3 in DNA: TGTGCCAGCTCACAGGGACAGGGAAGCACTGAAGCTTTCTTT. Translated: CASSQGQGSTEAFF.

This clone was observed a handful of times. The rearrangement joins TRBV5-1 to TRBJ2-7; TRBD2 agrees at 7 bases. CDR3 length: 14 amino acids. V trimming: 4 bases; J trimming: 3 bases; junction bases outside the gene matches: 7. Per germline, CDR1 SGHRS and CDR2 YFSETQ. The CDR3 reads CASSPLAENYEQYF. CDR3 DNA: TGCGCCAGCAGCCCTCTAGCGGAGAACTACGAGCAGTACTTC.

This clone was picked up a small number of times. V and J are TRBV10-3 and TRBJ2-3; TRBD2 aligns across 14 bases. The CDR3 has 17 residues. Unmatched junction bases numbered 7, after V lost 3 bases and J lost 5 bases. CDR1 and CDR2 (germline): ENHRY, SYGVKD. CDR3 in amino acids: CAISEYGLAGGGDTQYF. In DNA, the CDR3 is TGTGCCATCAGTGAATACGGACTAGCGGGGGGCGGAGATACGCAGTATTTT.

DNA for the CDR3: TGTGCCAGCAGCCCCGGGACAGTTAACTATGGCTACACCTTC. Residues: CASSPGTVNYGYTF. The chain uses TRBV2 and TRBJ1-2; 7 bases agree with TRBD1. The CDR3 extends over 14 amino acids. The germline V gene encodes CDR1 SNHLY and CDR2 FYNNEI. The trim removed 6 bases at V and 1 base at J, leaving 5 bases unmatched.

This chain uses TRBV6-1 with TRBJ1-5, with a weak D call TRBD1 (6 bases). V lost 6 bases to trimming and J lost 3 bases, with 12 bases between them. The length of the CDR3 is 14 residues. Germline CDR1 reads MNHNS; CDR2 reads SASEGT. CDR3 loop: CASSLTGNNQPQHF. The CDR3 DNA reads TGTGCCAGCAGCCTCACAGGGAACAATCAGCCCCAGCATTTT.

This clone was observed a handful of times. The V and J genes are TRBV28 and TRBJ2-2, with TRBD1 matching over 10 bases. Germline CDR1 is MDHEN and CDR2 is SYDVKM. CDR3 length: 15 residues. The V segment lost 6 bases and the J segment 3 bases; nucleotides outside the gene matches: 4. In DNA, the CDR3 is TGTGCCAGCAGACCGGGACAGGGGCACACCGGGGAGCTGTTTTTT. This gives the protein CASRPGQGHTGELFF.

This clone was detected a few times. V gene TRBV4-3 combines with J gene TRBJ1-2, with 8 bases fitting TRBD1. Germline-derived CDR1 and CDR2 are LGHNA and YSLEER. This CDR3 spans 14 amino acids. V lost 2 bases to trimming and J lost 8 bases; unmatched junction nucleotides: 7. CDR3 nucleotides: TGCGCCAGCAGCCAACCTGGACAGGGCAGGGGCTACACCTTC. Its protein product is CASSQPGQGRGYTF.

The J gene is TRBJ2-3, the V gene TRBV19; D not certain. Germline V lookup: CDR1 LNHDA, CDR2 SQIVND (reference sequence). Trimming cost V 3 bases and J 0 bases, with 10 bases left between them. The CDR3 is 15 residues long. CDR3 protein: CASSILAASTDTQYF. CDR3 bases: TGTGCCAGTAGTATTTTGGCGGCTAGCACAGATACGCAGTATTTT.

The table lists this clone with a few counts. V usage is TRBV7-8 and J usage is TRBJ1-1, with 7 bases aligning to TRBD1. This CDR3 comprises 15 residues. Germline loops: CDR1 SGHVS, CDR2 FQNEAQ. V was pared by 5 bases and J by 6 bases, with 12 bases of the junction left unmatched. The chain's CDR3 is CASSNRDRDFAEAFF. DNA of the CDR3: TGTGCCAGCAGCAACCGAGACAGGGACTTCGCTGAAGCTTTCTTT. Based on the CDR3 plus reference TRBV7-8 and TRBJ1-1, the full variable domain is GAGVSQSPRYKVAKRGQDVALRCDPISGHVSLFWYQQALGQGPEFLTYFQNEAQLDKSGLPSDRFFAERPEGSVSTLKIQRTQQEDSAVYLCASSNRDRDFAEAFFGQGTRLTVV.

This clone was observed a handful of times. The CDR3 loop reads CASSPRGSARSETQYF. Written as DNA, the CDR3 is TGTGCCAGCTCACCCAGGGGTAGTGCAAGATCAGAGACCCAGTACTTC. The chain employs TRBV18 and TRBJ2-5; D possibly corresponds to TRBD1 (6 bases). Germline loops: CDR1 KGHSH, CDR2 LQKENI. The CDR3 length is 16 residues. V was clipped by 3 bases and J by 4 bases, with 18 bases between them.

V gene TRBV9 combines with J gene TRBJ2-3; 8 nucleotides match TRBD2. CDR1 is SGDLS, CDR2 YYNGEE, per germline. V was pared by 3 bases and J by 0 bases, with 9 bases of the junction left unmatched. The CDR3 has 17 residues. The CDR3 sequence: CASSGRLAGLSTDTQYF. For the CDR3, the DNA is TGTGCCAGCAGCGGCCGTTTAGCGGGATTGAGCACAGATACGCAGTATTTT.

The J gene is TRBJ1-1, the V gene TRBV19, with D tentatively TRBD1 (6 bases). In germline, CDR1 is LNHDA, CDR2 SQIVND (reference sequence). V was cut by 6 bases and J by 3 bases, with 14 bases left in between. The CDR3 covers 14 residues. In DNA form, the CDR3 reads TGTGCCAGTAGCCTGCTGGGGGCGGACACTGAAGCTTTCTTT. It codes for CASSLLGADTEAFF.

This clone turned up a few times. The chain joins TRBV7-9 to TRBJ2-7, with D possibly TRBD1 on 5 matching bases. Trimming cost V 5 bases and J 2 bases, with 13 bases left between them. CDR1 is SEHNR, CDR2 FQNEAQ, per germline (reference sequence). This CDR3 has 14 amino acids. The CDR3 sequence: CASSPQTAAYEQYF. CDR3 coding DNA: TGTGCCAGCAGCCCCCAGACAGCAGCCTACGAGCAGTACTTC. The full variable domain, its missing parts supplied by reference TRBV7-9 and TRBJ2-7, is DTGVSQNPRHKITKRGQNVTFRCDPISEHNRLYWYRQTLGQGPEFLTYFQNEAQLEKSRLLSDRFSAERPKGSFSTLEIQRTEQGDSAMYLCASSPQTAAYEQYFGPGTRLTVT.

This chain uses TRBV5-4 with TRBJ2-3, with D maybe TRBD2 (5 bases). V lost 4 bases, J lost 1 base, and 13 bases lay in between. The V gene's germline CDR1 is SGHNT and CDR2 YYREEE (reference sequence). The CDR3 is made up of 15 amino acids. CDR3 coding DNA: TGTGCCAGCAGCCTCCAAGGAGGAGGCACAGATACGCAGTATTTT. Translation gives CASSLQGGGTDTQYF.

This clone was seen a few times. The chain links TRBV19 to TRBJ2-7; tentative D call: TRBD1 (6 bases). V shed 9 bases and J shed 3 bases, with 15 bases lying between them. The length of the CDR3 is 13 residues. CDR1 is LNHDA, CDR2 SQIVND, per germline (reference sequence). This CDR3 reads CASLQGPGYEQYF. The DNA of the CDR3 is TGTGCCAGCCTACAGGGACCGGGCTACGAGCAGTACTTC.

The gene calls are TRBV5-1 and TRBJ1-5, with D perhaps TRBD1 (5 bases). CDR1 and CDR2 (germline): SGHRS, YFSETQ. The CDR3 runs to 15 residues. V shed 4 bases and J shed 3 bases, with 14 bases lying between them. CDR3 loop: CASSPMGPANQPQHF. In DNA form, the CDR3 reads TGCGCCAGCAGCCCTATGGGGCCCGCCAATCAGCCCCAGCATTTT.

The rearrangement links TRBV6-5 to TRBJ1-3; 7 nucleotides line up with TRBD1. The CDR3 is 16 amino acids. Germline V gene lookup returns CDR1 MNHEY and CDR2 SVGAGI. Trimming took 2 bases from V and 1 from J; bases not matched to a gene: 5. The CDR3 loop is CASSYSGGQSGNTIYF. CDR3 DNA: TGTGCCAGCAGTTACAGCGGGGGACAGTCTGGAAACACCATATATTTT.

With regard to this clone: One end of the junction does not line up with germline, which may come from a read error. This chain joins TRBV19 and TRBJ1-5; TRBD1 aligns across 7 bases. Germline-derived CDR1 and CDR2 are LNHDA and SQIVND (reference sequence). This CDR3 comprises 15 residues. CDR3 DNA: TGTGCCAGTAGTATATACCGACAGGGCAAACAGCCCCAGCATTTT. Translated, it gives CASSIYRQGKQPQHF.

CDR3 region: CASSQDIGGAEAFF. The CDR3 DNA is TGCGCCAGCAGCCAAGATATCGGGGGAGCTGAAGCTTTCTTT. The genes are TRBV4-3 and TRBJ1-1, with D possibly matching TRBD1 (5 bases). Between the trimmed V and J ends, which lost 0 bases and 6 bases, there was a span of 11 bases. CDR1 and CDR2 (germline): LGHNA, YSLEER. The CDR3 consists of 14 residues.

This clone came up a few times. The CDR3 protein is CASSLVEHGTYEQYF. CDR3 bases: TGTGCCAGCAGCTTAGTGGAGCACGGGACCTACGAGCAGTACTTC. V usage is TRBV7-2 and J usage is TRBJ2-7; D may be TRBD2 (5 bases). V was clipped by 1 base and J by 2 bases, with 12 bases between them. The CDR3 extends over 15 amino acids. The germline gives CDR1 SGHTA, CDR2 FQGNSA.

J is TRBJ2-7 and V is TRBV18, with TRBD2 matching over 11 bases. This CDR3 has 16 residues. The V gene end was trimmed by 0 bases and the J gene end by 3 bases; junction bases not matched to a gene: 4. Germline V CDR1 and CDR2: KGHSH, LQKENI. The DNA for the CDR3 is TGTGCCAGCTCACCACCGGGGACTAGCGGTTACTACGAGCAGTACTTC. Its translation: CASSPPGTSGYYEQYF.

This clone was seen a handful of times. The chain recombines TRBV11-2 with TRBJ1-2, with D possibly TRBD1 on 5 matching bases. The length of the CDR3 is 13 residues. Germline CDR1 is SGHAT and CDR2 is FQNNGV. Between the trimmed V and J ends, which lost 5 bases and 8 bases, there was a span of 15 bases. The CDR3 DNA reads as TGTGCCAGCAGCCTGAGCGGGACTCGAGGCTACACCTTC. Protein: CASSLSGTRGYTF.

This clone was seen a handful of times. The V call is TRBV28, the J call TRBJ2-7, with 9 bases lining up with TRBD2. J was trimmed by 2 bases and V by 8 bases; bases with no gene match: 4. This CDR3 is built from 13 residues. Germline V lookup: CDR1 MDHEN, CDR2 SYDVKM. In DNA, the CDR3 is TGTGCCAGCGGGCGGGGGGGGGCCTACGAGCAGTACTTC. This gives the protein CASGRGGAYEQYF. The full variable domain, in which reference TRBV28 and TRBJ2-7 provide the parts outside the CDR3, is DVKVTQSSRYLVKRTGEKVFLECVQDMDHENMFWYRQDPGLGLRLIYFSYDVKMKEKGDIPEGYSVSREKKERFSLILESASTNQTSMYLCASGRGGAYEQYFGPGTRLTVT.